The sequence of this TCR beta chain was determined in a study of blood T cell repertoires in COVID-19 (dated by TCRdb to 2019 to 2021). Looking at the study overall: Samples covering the acute and convalescent phases of COVID-19 were provided by collaborators in the United States, Italy and Spain. The material from the prospective study consisted of cDNA or gDNA derived from T cells, B-cell-depleted T cells, or PBMCs. The dataset comprised deeply sampled blood TCRbeta repertoires from subjects exposed to, actively infected with, or recovered from COVID-19. The repertoires were released in a freely available public database meant as a resource for research on the immune response to SARS-CoV-2. The samples were drawn from the first 160 participants of the ongoing ImmuneRACE study and from 950 to 1,500 subjects provided by 6 global collaborators. The sample metadata nearly always contained a de-identified subject ID, COVID-19 status, age in years and sex. Where available, HLA class I and class II types were taken from metadata supplied by the sample provider and were not determined by assay-based typing. The paper as a whole reports these results and caveats: Clinical and demographic metadata were provided uncurated, with the amount varying by source and participant.

Participants in the prospective study were enrolled through a virtual design, were aged about 18 to 100 years, and lived in fewer than 30 United States geographic areas. Cohort assignment in the prospective study relied on participant-reported clinical history from a screening survey and a study questionnaire. Mobile phlebotomists in the prospective study collected whole blood, serum and a nasopharyngeal or oropharyngeal swab from every participant. Prospective study participants could optionally give additional blood draws and questionnaires over a roughly 2-month period. Blood samples from the prospective study were shipped frozen or at room temperature prior to DNA extraction. The immunoSEQ Assay, a bias-controlled multiplex PCR, was used to amplify TCRbeta CDR3 regions from genomic DNA. On the study's bioinformatics: Within the assay, amplification of reference gene primers was used to estimate how many nucleated cells each sample contained. To quantify the absolute abundance of each unique TCRbeta CDR3 rearrangement, sequence reads were collapsed and filtered. For each sample, productive Simpson clonality was calculated as the square root of Simpson's diversity index over productive rearrangements. In TCRdb, the immuneACCESS table is reduced to in-frame sequences with V and J assigned. These tables do not hold every clone; where another copy was compared, an unresolved V gene accounts for under half, and the others remain unexplained. V and J calls and clone size come straight from that table; D and trimming were deduced from the DNA. Here the sample has around 200,000 clones; about 87% occur a single time. Of the sample, 9% to 12% falls within the top ten clones.

This clone was detected once. The antigen this receptor binds is unknown. Base qualities are not provided; no much larger clone lies one nucleotide away. CDR1 and CDR2 (MNHEY, SVGAGI) derive from the germline V gene. Trimming leaves V shorter by 6 bases and J shorter by 5 bases, with the junction holding 5 bases beyond the gene matches. From cysteine to phenylalanine, the CDR3 is 13 amino acids long. The sequence is cut down to CDR3 DNA, 39 bases in frame from base 1. The chain employs TRBV6-5 and TRBJ1-1; 8 bases in the middle match TRBD1. The clonotype originates from a man younger than 35 with acute COVID-19. The sequencing sample was made of PBMCs or T cells enriched from blood (not recorded which). The CDR3 region: CASRRQGKTEAFF. The DNA is TGTGCCAGCAGACGACAGGGGAAAACTGAAGCTTTCTTT.